This passage covers 2 T cell receptor beta chains from one sample sequenced in a study of T cells after yellow fever vaccination (dated by TCRdb to the late 2010s). Library preparation was by 5' RACE. Sequencer: Illumina NovaSeq 6000. The public reads were reanalyzed by TCRdb: fastp trimming at Q25, MiXCR alignment, in-frame beta chains only. Each entry is one CDR3 protein sequence, shown with its most common DNA and genes. The sample contains hundreds of thousands of distinct CDR3 sequences, less than 9.5% of them found a single time. The ten largest clones take up around 3.3% of the sample. The sample's treatment or condition, from its label and the paper: live attenuated yellow fever vaccine strain. This sample comprised CD4+ T cells sorted from PBMCs, obtained 5 days after the yellow fever booster vaccination. These TCRs come from a man aged 18 to 30 who received the YFV17D yellow fever vaccine.

This clonotype was recorded a few times. V gene TRBV11-2 combines with J gene TRBJ1-6; D is possibly TRBD1 (5 bases). Trimming stripped 4 bases from V and 6 bases from J, with 16 bases between. The germline V gene has CDR1 SGHAT and CDR2 FQNNGV. The CDR3 contains 16 residues. CDR3 sequence reads: CASSSSLRGSNSPLHF. CDR3 nucleotide sequence: TGTGCCAGCAGCTCCTCCCTGCGGGGCTCTAATTCACCCCTCCACTTT.

This chain connects TRBV10-3 to TRBJ2-3, with 8 bases that match TRBD2. The V gene's germline CDR1 is ENHRY and CDR2 SYGVKD. CDR3 length equals 13 residues. V trimming: 9 bases; J trimming: 0 bases; junction bases outside the gene matches: 2. The CDR3 sequence is CAIPGGSTDTQYF. CDR3 bases: TGTGCCATACCGGGGGGGAGCACAGATACGCAGTATTTT.